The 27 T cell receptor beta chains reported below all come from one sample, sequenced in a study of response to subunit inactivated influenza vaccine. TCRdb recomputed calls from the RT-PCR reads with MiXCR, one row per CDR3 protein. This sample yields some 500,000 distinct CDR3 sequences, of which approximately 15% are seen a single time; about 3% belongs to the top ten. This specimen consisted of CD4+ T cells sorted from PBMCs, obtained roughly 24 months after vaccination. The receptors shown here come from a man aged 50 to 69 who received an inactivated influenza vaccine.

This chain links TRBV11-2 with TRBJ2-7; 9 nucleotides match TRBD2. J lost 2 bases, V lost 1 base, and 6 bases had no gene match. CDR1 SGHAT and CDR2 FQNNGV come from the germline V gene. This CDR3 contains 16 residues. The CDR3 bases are TGTGCCAGCAGCTTAGTGCCAGCGGGGGGAACCTACGAGCAGTACTTC. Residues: CASSLVPAGGTYEQYF.

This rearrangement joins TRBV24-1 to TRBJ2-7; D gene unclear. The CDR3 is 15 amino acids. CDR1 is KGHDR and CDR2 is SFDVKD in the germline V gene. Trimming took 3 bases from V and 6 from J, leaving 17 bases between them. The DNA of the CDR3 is TGTGCCACCAGTGATCCAGAGGCTCACCCCGTCGAGCAGTACTTC. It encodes CATSDPEAHPVEQYF.

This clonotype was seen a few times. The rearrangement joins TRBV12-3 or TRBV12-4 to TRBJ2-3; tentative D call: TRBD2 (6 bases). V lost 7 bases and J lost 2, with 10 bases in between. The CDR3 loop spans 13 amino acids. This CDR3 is CASNPGLTDTQYF. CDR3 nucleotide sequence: TGTGCCAGCAATCCGGGACTCACAGATACGCAGTATTTT.

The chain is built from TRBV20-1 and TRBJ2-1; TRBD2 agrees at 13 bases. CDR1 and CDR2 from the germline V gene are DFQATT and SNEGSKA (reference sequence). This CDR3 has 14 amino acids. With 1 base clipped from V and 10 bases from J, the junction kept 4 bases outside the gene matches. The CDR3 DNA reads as TGCAGTGCTAGAGGGACTAGCGGGAGTATCGAGCAGTTCTTC. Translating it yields CSARGTSGSIEQFF.

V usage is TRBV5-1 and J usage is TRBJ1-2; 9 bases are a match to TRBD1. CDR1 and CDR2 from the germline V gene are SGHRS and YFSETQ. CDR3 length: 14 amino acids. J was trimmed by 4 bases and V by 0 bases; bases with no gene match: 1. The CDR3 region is CASSLEDRGYGYTF. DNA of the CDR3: TGCGCCAGCAGCTTGGAGGACAGGGGCTATGGCTACACCTTC.

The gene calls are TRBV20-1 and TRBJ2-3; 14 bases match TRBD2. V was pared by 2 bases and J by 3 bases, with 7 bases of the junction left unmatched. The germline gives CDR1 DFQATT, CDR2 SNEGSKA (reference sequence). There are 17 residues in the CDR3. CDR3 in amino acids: CSARSGLAGGGTDTQYF. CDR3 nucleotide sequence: TGCAGTGCTAGATCAGGACTAGCGGGAGGAGGGACAGATACGCAGTATTTT.

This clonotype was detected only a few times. CDR3 amino acids: CAWSPAETQYF. The CDR3 coding sequence is TGTGCCTGGAGTCCGGCGGAGACCCAGTACTTC. J is TRBJ2-5 and V is TRBV30; D is uncertain. Per the germline V gene, CDR1 is GTSNPN and CDR2 is SVGIG (reference sequence). V was pared by 2 bases and J by 5 bases, with 6 bases between. This CDR3 has 11 residues.

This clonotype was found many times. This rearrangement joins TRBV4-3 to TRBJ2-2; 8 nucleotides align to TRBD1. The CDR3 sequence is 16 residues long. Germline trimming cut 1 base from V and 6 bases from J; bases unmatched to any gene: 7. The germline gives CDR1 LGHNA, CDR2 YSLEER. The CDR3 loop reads CASSQVGQGFSGELFF. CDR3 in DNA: TGCGCCAGCAGCCAAGTTGGACAGGGTTTTTCCGGGGAGCTGTTTTTT.

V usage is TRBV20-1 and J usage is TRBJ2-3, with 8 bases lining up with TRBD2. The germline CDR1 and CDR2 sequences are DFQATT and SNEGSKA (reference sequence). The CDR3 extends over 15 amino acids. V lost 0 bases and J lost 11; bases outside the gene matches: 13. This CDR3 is CSARDTLTGGLGQYF. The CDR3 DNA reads TGCAGTGCTAGAGATACTTTGACGGGGGGGCTCGGGCAGTATTTT.

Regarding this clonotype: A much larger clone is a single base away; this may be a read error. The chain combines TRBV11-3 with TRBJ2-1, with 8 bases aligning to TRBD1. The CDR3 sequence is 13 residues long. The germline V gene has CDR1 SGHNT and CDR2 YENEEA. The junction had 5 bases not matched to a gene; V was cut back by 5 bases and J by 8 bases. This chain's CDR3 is CASSEMTGDEQFF. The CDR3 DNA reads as TGTGCCAGCAGCGAAATGACAGGGGATGAGCAGTTCTTC.

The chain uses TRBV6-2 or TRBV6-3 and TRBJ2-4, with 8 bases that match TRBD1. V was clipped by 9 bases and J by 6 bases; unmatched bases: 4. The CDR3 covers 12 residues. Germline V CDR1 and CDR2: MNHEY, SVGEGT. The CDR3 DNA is TGTGCCAGTTCCGGGACAGGAAACATTCAGTACTTC. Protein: CASSGTGNIQYF.

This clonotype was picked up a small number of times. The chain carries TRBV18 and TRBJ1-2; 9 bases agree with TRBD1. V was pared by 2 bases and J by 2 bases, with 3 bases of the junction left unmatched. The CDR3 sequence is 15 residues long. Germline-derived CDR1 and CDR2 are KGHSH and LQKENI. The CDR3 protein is CASSPGTGRNYGYTF. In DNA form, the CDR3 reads TGTGCCAGCTCACCAGGGACAGGGAGAAACTATGGCTACACCTTC.

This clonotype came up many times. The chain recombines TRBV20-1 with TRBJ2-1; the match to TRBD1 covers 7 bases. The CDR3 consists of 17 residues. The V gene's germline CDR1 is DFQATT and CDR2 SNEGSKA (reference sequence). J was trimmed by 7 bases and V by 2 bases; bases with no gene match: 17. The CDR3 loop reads CSARKIYGTALRNEQFF. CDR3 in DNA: TGCAGTGCTAGAAAAATATACGGGACAGCCCTTAGGAATGAGCAGTTCTTC.

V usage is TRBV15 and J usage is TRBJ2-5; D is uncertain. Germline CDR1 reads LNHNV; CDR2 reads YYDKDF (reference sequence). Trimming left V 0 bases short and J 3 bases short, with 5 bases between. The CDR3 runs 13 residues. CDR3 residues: CATSREEKETQYF. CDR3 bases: TGTGCCACCAGCAGAGAGGAGAAAGAGACCCAGTACTTC. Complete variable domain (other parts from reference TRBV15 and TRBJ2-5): DAMVIQNPRYQVTQFGKPVTLSCSQTLNHNVMYWYQQKSSQAPKLLFHYYDKDFNNEADTPDNFQSRRPNTSFCFLDIRSPGLGDTAMYLCATSREEKETQYFGPGTRLLVL.

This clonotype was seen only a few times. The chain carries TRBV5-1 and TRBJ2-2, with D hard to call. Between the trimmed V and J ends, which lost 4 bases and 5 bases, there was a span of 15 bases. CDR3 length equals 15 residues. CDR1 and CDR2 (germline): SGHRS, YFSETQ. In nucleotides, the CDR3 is TGCGCCAGCAGCCGCGACGTTACTGGGACCGGGGAGCTGTTTTTT. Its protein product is CASSRDVTGTGELFF.

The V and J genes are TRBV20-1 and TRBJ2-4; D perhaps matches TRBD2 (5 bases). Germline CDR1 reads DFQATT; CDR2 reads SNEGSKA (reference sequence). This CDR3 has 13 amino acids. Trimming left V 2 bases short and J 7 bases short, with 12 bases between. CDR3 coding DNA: TGCAGTGCTAGACGAACTAGTCTGAACATTCAGTACTTC. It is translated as CSARRTSLNIQYF.

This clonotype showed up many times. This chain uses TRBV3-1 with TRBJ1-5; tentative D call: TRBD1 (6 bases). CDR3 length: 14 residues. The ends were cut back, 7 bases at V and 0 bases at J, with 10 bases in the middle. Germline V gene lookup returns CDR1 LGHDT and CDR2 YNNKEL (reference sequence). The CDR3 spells CASTQGHSNQPQHF. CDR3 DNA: TGTGCCAGCACCCAGGGGCATAGCAATCAGCCCCAGCATTTT.

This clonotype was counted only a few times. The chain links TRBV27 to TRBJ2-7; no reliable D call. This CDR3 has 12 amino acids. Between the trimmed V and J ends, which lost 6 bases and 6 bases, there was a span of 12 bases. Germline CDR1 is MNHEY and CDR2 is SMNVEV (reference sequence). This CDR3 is CASRSGPAEQYF. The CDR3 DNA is TGTGCCAGCAGGTCCGGACCGGCCGAGCAGTACTTC.

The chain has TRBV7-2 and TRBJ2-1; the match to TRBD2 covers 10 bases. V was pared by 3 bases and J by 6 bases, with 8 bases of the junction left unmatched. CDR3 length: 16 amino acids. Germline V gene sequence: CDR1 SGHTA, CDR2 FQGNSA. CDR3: CASSFRAGGLGNEQFF. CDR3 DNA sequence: TGTGCCAGCAGCTTTCGAGCGGGAGGGCTGGGCAATGAGCAGTTCTTC.

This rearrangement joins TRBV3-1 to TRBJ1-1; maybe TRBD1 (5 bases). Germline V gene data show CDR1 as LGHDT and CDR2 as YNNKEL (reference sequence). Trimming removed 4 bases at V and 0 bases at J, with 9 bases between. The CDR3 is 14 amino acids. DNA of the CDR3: TGTGCCAGCAGCCTGACAGACATGAACACTGAAGCTTTCTTT. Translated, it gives CASSLTDMNTEAFF.

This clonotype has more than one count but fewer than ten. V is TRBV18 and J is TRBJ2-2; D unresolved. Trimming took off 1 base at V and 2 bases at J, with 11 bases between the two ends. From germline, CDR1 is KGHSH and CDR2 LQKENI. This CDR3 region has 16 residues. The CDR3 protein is CASSPLRGPNTGELFF. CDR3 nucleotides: TGTGCCAGCTCACCACTGCGAGGACCCAACACCGGGGAGCTGTTTTTT.

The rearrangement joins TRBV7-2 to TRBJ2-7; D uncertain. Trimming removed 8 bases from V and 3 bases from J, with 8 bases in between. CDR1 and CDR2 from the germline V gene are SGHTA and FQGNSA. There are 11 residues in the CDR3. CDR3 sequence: CASGQIYEQYF. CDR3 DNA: TGTGCCAGCGGGCAGATCTACGAGCAGTACTTC.

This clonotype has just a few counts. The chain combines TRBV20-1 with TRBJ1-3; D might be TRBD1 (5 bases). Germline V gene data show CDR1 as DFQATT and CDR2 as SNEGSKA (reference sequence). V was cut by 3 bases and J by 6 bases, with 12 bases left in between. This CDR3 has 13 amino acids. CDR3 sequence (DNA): TGCAGTGCTAGTGCCAGGGCAGAAAACACCATATATTTT. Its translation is CSASARAENTIYF.

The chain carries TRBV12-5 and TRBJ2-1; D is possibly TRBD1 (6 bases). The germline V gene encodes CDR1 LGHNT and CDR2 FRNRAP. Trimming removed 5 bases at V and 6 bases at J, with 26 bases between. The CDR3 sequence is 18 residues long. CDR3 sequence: CASGPSLAGTRRSNEQFF. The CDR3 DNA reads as TGTGCTAGTGGTCCGTCGCTGGCCGGGACAAGAAGATCCAATGAGCAGTTCTTC.

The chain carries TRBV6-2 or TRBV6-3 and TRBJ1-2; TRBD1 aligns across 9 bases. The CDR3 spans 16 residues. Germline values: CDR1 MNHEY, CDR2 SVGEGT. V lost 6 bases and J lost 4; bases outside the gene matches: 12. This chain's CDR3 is CASSSLPGQGAYGYTF. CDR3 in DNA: TGTGCCAGCAGCTCCTTACCGGGACAGGGAGCCTATGGCTACACCTTC.

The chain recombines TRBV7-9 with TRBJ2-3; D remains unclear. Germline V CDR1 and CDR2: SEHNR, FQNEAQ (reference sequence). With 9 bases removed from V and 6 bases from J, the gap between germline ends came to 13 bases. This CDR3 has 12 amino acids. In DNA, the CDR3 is TGTGCCAGGGGCCCCGGGTGGGATACGCAGTATTTT. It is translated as CARGPGWDTQYF.

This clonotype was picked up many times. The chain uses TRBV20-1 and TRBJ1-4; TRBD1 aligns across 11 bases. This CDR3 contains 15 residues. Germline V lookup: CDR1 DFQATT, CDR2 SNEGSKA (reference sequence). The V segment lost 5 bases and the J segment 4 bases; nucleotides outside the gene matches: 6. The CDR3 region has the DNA TGCAGTGCTCGGCACGGGACAGGGGGTAATGAAAAACTGTTTTTT. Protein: CSARHGTGGNEKLFF.